This TCR beta chain was captured by sequencing in a study of T cells expressing NK-cell markers. General study points: These clonotypes also led the CD3+CD56-NKG2C+ fraction in a handful of donors.

Per the germline V gene, CDR1 is LGHNT and CDR2 is FRNRAP. The CDR3 consists of 14 residues. Concerning this clonotype itself: Its antigen remains unknown.

TCRdb reanalyzed the 5' RACE reads and collapses them to one entry per CDR3 protein, without DNA. The ten top clones account for about 10%, within a sample of about 390,000 distinct CDR3 sequences. V is TRBV12-5 and J is TRBJ1-1. Specimen: blood T cells: a sorted CD56 or NKG2C T cell subset, CD4+ or CD8+ T cells, or bulk PBMC T cells (not recorded which). The clonotype was recovered from a woman in her fifties or sixties in good health. CDR3 in amino acids: CASGLLTVNTEAFF.